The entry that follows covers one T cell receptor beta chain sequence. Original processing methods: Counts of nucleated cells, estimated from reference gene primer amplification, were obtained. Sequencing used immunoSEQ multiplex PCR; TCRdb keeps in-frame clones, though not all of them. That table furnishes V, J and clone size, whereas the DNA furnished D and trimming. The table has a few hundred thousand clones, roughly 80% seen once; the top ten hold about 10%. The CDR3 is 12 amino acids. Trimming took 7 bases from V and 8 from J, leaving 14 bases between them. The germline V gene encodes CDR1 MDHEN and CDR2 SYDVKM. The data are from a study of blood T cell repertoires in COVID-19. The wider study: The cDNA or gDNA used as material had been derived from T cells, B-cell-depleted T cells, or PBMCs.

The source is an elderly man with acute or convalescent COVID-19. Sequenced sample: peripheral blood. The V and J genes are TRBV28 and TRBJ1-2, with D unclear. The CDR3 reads CASTTLRGGYTF. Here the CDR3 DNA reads TGTGCCAGCACTACTCTTCGGGGAGGCTACACCTTC.